Listed here is a single T cell receptor (beta chain). The sample is drawn from a study of human thymus T cells. This CDR3 is 16 amino acids long. The V end was cut by 0 bases, the J end by 2 bases, with 12 bases between. Germline V CDR1 and CDR2: SGHDT, YYEEEE. Here immunoSEQ multiplex PCR was the method, and the copy in TCRdb shows in-frame clones only, minus some. Among tens of thousands of clones listed, 90% to 95% were seen once. Resected material from corrective heart surgery provided the thymus tissue analysed. The sequencing input was thymus tissue. The TCR was taken from a girl under three years old with a congenital heart defect but otherwise immunologically healthy. The J gene is TRBJ2-1, the V gene TRBV5-6; tentative D call: TRBD2 (6 bases). CDR3 nucleotide sequence: TGTGCCAGCAGCTTGGGTGGGGGGAGAGCCTACAATGAGCAGTTCTTC. Translation: CASSLGGGRAYNEQFF.